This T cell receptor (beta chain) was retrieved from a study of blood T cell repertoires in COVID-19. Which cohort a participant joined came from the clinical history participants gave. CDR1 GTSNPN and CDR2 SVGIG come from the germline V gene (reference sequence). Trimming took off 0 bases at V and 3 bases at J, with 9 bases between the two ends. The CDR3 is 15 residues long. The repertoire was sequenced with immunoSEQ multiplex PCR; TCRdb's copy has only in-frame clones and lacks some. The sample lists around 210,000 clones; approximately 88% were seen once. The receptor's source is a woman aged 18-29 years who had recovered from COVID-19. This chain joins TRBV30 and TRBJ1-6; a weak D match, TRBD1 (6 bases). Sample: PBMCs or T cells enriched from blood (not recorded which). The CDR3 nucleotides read TGTGCCTGGAGTGTACCCAGGGGCTATAATTCACCCCTCCACTTT. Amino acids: CAWSVPRGYNSPLHF.